Presented here are 18 T cell receptor beta chains from one specimen sequenced in a study of technical replicates of blood from a handful of donors. This table comes from immunoSEQ multiplex PCR, and its TCRdb copy is limited to in-frame clones, with some not included. In the table there are about 60,000 clones, over 75% of which are singletons. Sequencing used PBMCs. Receptors originate from a human donor in good health. Some clones in this sample may be carry-over from other donors' samples.

Points on this clone: A read error may account for a junction end that differs from germline. This sequence joins TRBV4-1 and TRBJ2-5; a possible D gene is TRBD2 (6 bases). CDR1 and CDR2 (germline): MGHRA, YSYEKL. The CDR3 runs to 15 residues. The CDR3: CASTQESLGGETQYF. Written as DNA, the CDR3 is TGCGCCAGCACCCAAGAATCTCTGGGAGGAGAGACCCAGTACTTC.

This chain connects TRBV27 to TRBJ1-5; 9 bases agree with TRBD1. The CDR3 extends over 14 amino acids. Per the germline V gene, CDR1 is MNHEY and CDR2 is SMNVEV (reference sequence). Trimming removed 3 bases from V and 6 bases from J; junction bases left unmatched: 3. The CDR3: CASSLTGGGQPQHF. As DNA, the CDR3 is TGTGCCAGCAGTTTGACAGGGGGTGGTCAGCCCCAGCATTTT.

The chain employs TRBV7-9 and TRBJ1-2, with unresolved D. V dropped 2 bases and J dropped 3 bases, with 7 bases sitting between them. The CDR3 sequence is 13 residues long. From germline, CDR1 is SEHNR and CDR2 FQNEAQ (reference sequence). The CDR3 protein is CASSLSGYYGYTF. The CDR3, as DNA: TGTGCCAGCAGCTTATCAGGCTACTATGGCTACACCTTC.

V usage is TRBV21-1 and J usage is TRBJ1-1; TRBD1 was called by the table and not checked on the DNA. TRBV21-1 is annotated as a pseudogene. The length of the CDR3 is 17 residues. The CDR3 sequence: CASSKGDSKFMNTEAFF. The DNA of the CDR3 is TGTGCCAGCAGCAAAGGGGACAGTAAATTTATGAACACTGAAGCTTTCTTT.

V and J are TRBV4-2 and TRBJ1-4; 7 bases map to TRBD1. This CDR3 spans 16 amino acids. Looked up from germline, CDR1 is LGHNA and CDR2 is YNFKEQ. The V and J ends lost 3 bases and 0 bases, in that order; junction bases with no gene match: 4. The CDR3 loop reads CASSQAQGATNEKLFF. The CDR3 bases are TGTGCCAGCAGCCAGGCCCAGGGGGCAACTAATGAAAAACTGTTTTTT.

V usage is TRBV4-3 and J usage is TRBJ1-6; tentative D call: TRBD1 (5 bases). The CDR3 runs to 16 residues. V was clipped by 0 bases and J by 7 bases, with 13 bases between them. Germline V gene sequence: CDR1 LGHNA, CDR2 YSLEER. CDR3 bases: TGCGCCAGCAGCCAAGATTGGCAGGGAAGAAATTCACCCCTCCACTTT. Translation gives CASSQDWQGRNSPLHF.

This clone came up once. The gene calls are TRBV10-1 and TRBJ1-3; TRBD1 might be the D (6 bases). The V gene's germline CDR1 is WNHNN and CDR2 SYGVQD (reference sequence). The CDR3 has 14 residues. Trimming cost V 7 bases and J 2 bases, with 12 bases left between them. CDR3 in DNA: TGCGCCAGCAATAGGACAGAGACTGGAAACACCATATATTTT. This gives the protein CASNRTETGNTIYF.

This chain uses TRBV5-1 with TRBJ2-1, with 7 bases aligning to TRBD1. The CDR3 is made up of 15 amino acids. The germline V gene has CDR1 SGHRS and CDR2 YFSETQ. Trimming cost V 2 bases and J 7 bases; bases outside gene matches: 9. The CDR3 region is CASSLPTGVGNEQFF. CDR3 bases: TGCGCCAGCAGCTTACCAACAGGGGTTGGGAATGAGCAGTTCTTC.

The V call is TRBV7-2, the J call TRBJ2-3, with TRBD2 matching over 11 bases. Losses at the gene ends were 1 base for V and 4 bases for J; bases not matched to a gene: 7. CDR3 size: 17 residues. Germline V gene data show CDR1 as SGHTA and CDR2 as FQGNSA. In DNA form, the CDR3 reads TGTGCCAGCAGCTTAGTGGATAGCGGGGGGGAAGCAGATACGCAGTATTTT. Translation gives CASSLVDSGGEADTQYF.

The chain has TRBV7-3 and TRBJ2-3, with 10 positions matching TRBD1. This CDR3 spans 16 amino acids. CDR1 and CDR2 from the germline V gene are SGHTA and FQGTGA. Germline trimming cut 1 base from V and 4 bases from J; bases unmatched to any gene: 5. The CDR3 DNA is TGTGCCAGCAGCTTAATTTTTGGACAGGGGGCAGATACGCAGTATTTT. It translates to CASSLIFGQGADTQYF.

V usage is TRBV15 and J usage is TRBJ2-2; no definite D call. This CDR3 is 17 amino acids long. Germline V lookup: CDR1 LNHNV, CDR2 YYDKDF (reference sequence). Deletions cut 0 bases from V and 2 bases from J, with 13 bases between. Written as DNA, the CDR3 is TGTGCCACCAGCAGAGATCGGCGGCGGATTAACACCGGGGAGCTGTTTTTT. This gives the protein CATSRDRRRINTGELFF.

The chain combines TRBV7-2 with TRBJ1-3; TRBD1 aligns across 7 bases. CDR1 and CDR2 from the germline V gene are SGHTA and FQGNSA. V trimming: 1 base; J trimming: 2 bases; junction bases outside the gene matches: 5. This CDR3 region has 16 residues. The CDR3 here is CASSLVRQGAGNTIYF. As DNA, the CDR3 is TGTGCCAGCAGCTTAGTGAGACAGGGCGCTGGAAACACCATATATTTT.

This CDR3 reads CASSLGQNTGELFF. Written as DNA, the CDR3 is TGCGCCAGCAGCTTGGGACAGAACACCGGGGAGCTGTTTTTT. This chain uses TRBV5-1 with TRBJ2-2, with no clear D. The CDR3 runs to 14 residues. V lost 0 bases and J 1 base, leaving 4 bases between the germline ends. Germline assignment: CDR1 SGHRS and CDR2 YFSETQ.

This clone was detected only a few times. The genes are TRBV29-1 and TRBJ1-1; 9 positions match TRBD1. V dropped 6 bases and J dropped 5; count of bases not matched to a gene: 4. The CDR3 contains 12 residues. Per the germline V gene, CDR1 is SQVTM and CDR2 is ANQGSEA. The DNA for the CDR3 is TGCAGCGTACAGGGGGCTTGGACTGAAGCTTTCTTT. This encodes CSVQGAWTEAFF.

This clone appeared a few times. The rearrangement uses TRBV1 and TRBJ2-1; the D segment call TRBD2 is taken from the table without a DNA check. TRBV1 is annotated as a pseudogene. This CDR3 spans 16 amino acids. The CDR3 here is CTSSLPGTSAYNEQFF. The CDR3 nucleotides are TGCACCAGCAGCCTACCCGGGACTAGCGCGTACAATGAGCAGTTCTTC.

This chain joins TRBV4-1 and TRBJ1-2; D is perhaps TRBD1 (6 bases). The CDR3 has 13 amino acids. CDR1 is MGHRA, CDR2 YSYEKL, per germline. V was shortened by 1 base and J by 8 bases, with 11 bases between the two germline ends. CDR3 in amino acids: CASSQVGGPGYTF. The CDR3 DNA reads TGCGCCAGCAGCCAAGTTGGGGGCCCAGGCTACACCTTC.

The J gene is TRBJ1-2, the V gene TRBV29-1, with 8 bases lining up with TRBD1. The CDR3 contains 15 residues. Losses at the gene ends were 3 bases for V and 5 bases for J; bases not matched to a gene: 11. Germline values: CDR1 SQVTM, CDR2 ANQGSEA. The CDR3 DNA reads TGCAGCGTTGACGAGGGACAGGCGAAACTTTATGGCTACACCTTC. Translated, it gives CSVDEGQAKLYGYTF.

J is TRBJ2-1 and V is TRBV5-1, with 7 nucleotides matching TRBD1. CDR1 and CDR2 (germline): SGHRS, YFSETQ. With 2 bases clipped from V and 8 bases from J, the junction kept 4 bases outside the gene matches. The CDR3 sequence is 13 residues long. CDR3 nucleotides: TGCGCCAGCAGCTTCAGGGGGTCAGATGAGCAGTTCTTC. Its translation is CASSFRGSDEQFF.